A selection of T cell receptor beta chains follows, all from one sample in a study of T cell changes during pregnancy in multiple sclerosis. The method was immunoSEQ multiplex PCR; TCRdb's version includes in-frame clones alone and lacks a portion of them. This table has fewer than 85,000 clones, 94% appearing once. Here the sequenced sample was peripheral blood, taken in the third trimester of pregnancy. These receptors came from a female donor with multiple sclerosis, enrolled in a pregnancy study. CDR3s include the opening cysteine and the closing phenylalanine or tryptophan. A D gene is named only where the DNA matches it firmly. Part of the rows lack a size; the others show once, few, many or a class for expanded clones.

>TRBJ2-2|.|TRBV11-1|TRBD2
CASSSWTSGGTSNTGELFF
TGTGCCAGCAGCTCCTGGACTAGCGGGGGGACCTCGAACACCGGGGAGCTGTTTTTT
>TRBJ2-7|.|TRBV7-9|TRBD2
CASSTGGGSAKQYF
TGTGCCAGCAGCACGGGGGGGGGTTCGGCGAAGCAGTACTTC
>TRBJ2-3|.|TRBV10-3|.
CAISEFTSTDTQYF
TGTGCCATCAGTGAATTTACTAGCACAGATACGCAGTATTTT
>TRBJ2-5|.|TRBV2|.
CASDWPGASGKGAGETQYF
TGTGCCAGCGACTGGCCGGGGGCTAGCGGAAAAGGGGCGGGGGAGACCCAGTACTTC
>TRBJ2-1|.|TRBV11-2|.
CASSLEPGVEQFF
TGTGCCAGCAGCTTAGAGCCGGGGGTCGAGCAGTTCTTC
>TRBJ1-1|.|TRBV5-1|TRBD1
CASSPGQGHVTEAFF
TGCGCCAGCAGCCCTGGACAGGGGCACGTCACTGAAGCTTTCTTT
>TRBJ2-7|.|TRBV6-1|TRBD2
CASSEGRLLGLAGASSYEQYF
TGTGCCAGCAGTGAAGGTCGACTATTGGGGCTAGCGGGGGCCAGCTCCTACGAGCAGTACTTC
>TRBJ1-5|.|TRBV5-6|.
CASSLGDQPQHF
TGTGCCAGCAGCTTGGGAGATCAGCCCCAGCATTTT
>TRBJ1-2|.|TRBV19|.
CASSRGSNYGYTF
TGTGCCAGTAGTCGTGGCTCCAACTATGGCTACACCTTC
>TRBJ2-3|.|TRBV11-2|.
CASSLGGTTDTQYF
TGTGCCAGCAGCTTGGGCGGGACCACAGATACGCAGTATTTT
>TRBJ2-1|.|TRBV9|TRBD2
CASSVDTSGYNEQFF
TGTGCCAGCAGCGTAGATACTAGCGGATACAATGAGCAGTTCTTC
>TRBJ1-4|.|TRBV27|.
CASSRSGTPTNEKLFF
TGTGCCAGCAGTCGATCCGGGACACCAACTAATGAAAAACTGTTTTTT
>TRBJ1-5|.|TRBV6-5|TRBD1
CASRGQGSSNQPQHF
TGTGCCAGCAGAGGACAGGGGTCCAGCAATCAGCCCCAGCATTTT
>TRBJ2-3|.|TRBV27|TRBD2
CASSLGGGSPDTQYF
TGTGCCAGCAGTTTGGGCGGGGGGAGTCCAGATACGCAGTATTTT
>TRBJ1-6|.|TRBV30|.
CAWSLGRGSGSPLHF
TGTGCCTGGAGTTTGGGCAGGGGATCGGGGTCACCCCTCCACTTT
>TRBJ1-6|.|TRBV2|TRBD1
CASSEGTGLTPLHF
TGTGCCAGCAGTGAAGGGACAGGGCTAACACCCCTCCACTTT
>TRBJ2-2|.|TRBV5-1|.
CASSYSVAGELFF
TGCGCCAGCAGCTATTCGGTCGCCGGGGAGCTGTTTTTT
>TRBJ1-1|.|TRBV7-8|.
CASSLHYKPGEAFF
TGTGCCAGCAGCTTACATTACAAGCCCGGGGAAGCTTTCTTT
>TRBJ1-1|.|TRBV11-2|.
CASSPGGDTEAFF
TGTGCCAGCAGCCCGGGAGGGGACACTGAAGCTTTCTTT
>TRBJ1-5|.|TRBV6-1|.
CASSEARANNQPQHF
TGTGCCAGCAGTGAAGCGCGGGCGAACAATCAGCCCCAGCATTTT
>TRBJ1-5|.|TRBV18|TRBD1
CASSPPDRASNQPQHF
TGTGCCAGCTCACCACCGGACAGGGCTAGCAATCAGCCCCAGCATTTT
>TRBJ2-3|once|TRBV13|.
CASSLGGAPTDTQYF
TGTGCCAGCAGCTTAGGGGGGGCCCCCACAGATACGCAGTATTTT
>TRBJ2-2|once|TRBV10-3|TRBD1
CAISGTGSTGELFF
TGTGCCATCAGCGGGACAGGCTCCACCGGGGAGCTGTTTTTT
>TRBJ1-2|.|TRBV9|.
CASSVGSGFSPYGYTF
TGTGCCAGCAGCGTAGGGTCGGGGTTTTCCCCCTATGGCTACACCTTC
>TRBJ2-5|once|TRBV7-2|.
CASSLLLSRAETQYF
TGTGCCAGCAGCCTATTGCTGTCGAGGGCCGAGACCCAGTACTTC
>TRBJ1-5|once|TRBV7-8|TRBD1
CASSYGQGDNQPQHF
TGTGCCAGCAGCTATGGACAGGGGGACAATCAGCCCCAGCATTTT